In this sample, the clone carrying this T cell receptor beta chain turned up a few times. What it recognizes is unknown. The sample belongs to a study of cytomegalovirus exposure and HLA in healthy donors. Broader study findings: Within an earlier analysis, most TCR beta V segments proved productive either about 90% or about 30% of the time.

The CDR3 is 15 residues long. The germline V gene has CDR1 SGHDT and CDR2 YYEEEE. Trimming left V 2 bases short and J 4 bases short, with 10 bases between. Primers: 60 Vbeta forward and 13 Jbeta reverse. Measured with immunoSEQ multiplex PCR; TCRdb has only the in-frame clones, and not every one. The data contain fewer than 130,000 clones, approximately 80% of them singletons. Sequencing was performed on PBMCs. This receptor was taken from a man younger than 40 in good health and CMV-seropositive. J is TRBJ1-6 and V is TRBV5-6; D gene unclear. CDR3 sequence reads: CASSFRGSYNSPLHF. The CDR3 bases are TGTGCCAGCAGCTTTCGAGGGAGTTATAATTCACCCCTCCACTTT.